Listed below are T cell receptor beta chains from one sample, sequenced in a study of CXCR3-negative and CXCR3-positive naive CD8 T cells. TCRdb derives one entry per CDR3 protein from the 5' RACE reads, leaving out DNA. Its table lists 37,000 or so distinct CDR3 sequences. Source material: memory CD8+ T cells from blood. These receptors were obtained from a human donor in good health. Some clones in this sample may be carry-over from other donors' samples. The CDR3 runs from the conserved cysteine through the conserved F or W. A row's size may be missing; if present it is once, few, many or a size class.

clone size	V gene	J gene	CDR3 protein
-	TRBV6-2/TRBV6-3	TRBJ2-5	CASSYPAGGLETQYF
-	TRBV7-9	TRBJ1-1	CASRSDSSTEAFF
-	TRBV29-1	TRBJ2-5	CSVGKRLAGGETQYF
medium-sized	TRBV20-1	TRBJ1-1	CSALSEHTEAFF
-	TRBV7-2	TRBJ2-3	CASSLEDFGPASVSGDTQYF
-	TRBV20-1	TRBJ1-6	CSASGQGVSSPLHF
-	TRBV29-1	TRBJ2-1	CSVETSSYNEQFF
-	TRBV7-2	TRBJ2-5	CASSLSLAGELKYQETQYF
-	TRBV29-1	TRBJ2-7	CSVYRGNEQYF
-	TRBV14	TRBJ2-1	CASSQRPGHWDYNEQFF
-	TRBV7-2	TRBJ2-7	CASSVGTEPSYEQYF
-	TRBV19	TRBJ2-4	CASSSAGGAFRNIQYF
-	TRBV5-6	TRBJ2-1	CASSLIINEQFF
-	TRBV12-3/TRBV12-4	TRBJ2-7	CASSLQLAVQYF
-	TRBV29-1	TRBJ2-7	CSVEDGREGYEQYF
-	TRBV29-1	TRBJ2-1	CSVERRGKYNEQFF
-	TRBV28	TRBJ2-2	CASSLPGAAGELFF
-	TRBV10-2	TRBJ1-1	CASRQGETEAFF
-	TRBV20-1	TRBJ2-7	CSARSQDSYEQYF
-	TRBV20-1	TRBJ2-7	CSANGPLAGTYEQYF
-	TRBV29-1	TRBJ2-7	CSLPEEGRLFKLCNEQYF
-	TRBV20-1	TRBJ2-2	CSARDLAGGETGELFF
-	TRBV5-6	TRBJ2-3	CASSLGNADTQYF
-	TRBV28	TRBJ2-5	CASSFGTVGGETQYF
-	TRBV28	TRBJ2-1	CASGLAPEQFF
-	TRBV10-3	TRBJ2-3	CATGTATDTQYF
-	TRBV7-8	TRBJ2-7	CASSPGALYEQYF
-	TRBV4-3	TRBJ2-2	CASSQDTSSTGELFF
-	TRBV5-6	TRBJ2-1	CASSLGGGGANEQFF
-	TRBV10-1	TRBJ2-7	CASSDGHPHAGGTYEQYF
-	TRBV20-1	TRBJ1-1	CSASSTGGGNTEAFF
-	TRBV7-9	TRBJ2-7	CASSLPGLAGAEQYF
-	TRBV10-3	TRBJ2-7	CAISDLGLAGSYEQYF